The sequence of this T cell receptor beta chain was determined in a study of cytomegalovirus exposure and HLA in healthy donors. Whole-study findings and limits: In a later analysis, V- and J-gene trimming of beta chains associated with a DCLRE1C missense variant, replicated independently.

The PCR used 60 Vbeta and 13 Jbeta primers. The protocol was immunoSEQ multiplex PCR, while the TCRdb copy is restricted to in-frame clones and leaves out a portion. This sample has 140,000 or so clones, with roughly 70% found just once. Comment on this clone: Its target is not known.

The V gene's germline CDR1 is SEHNR and CDR2 FQNEAQ (reference sequence). CDR3 length: 16 amino acids. The germline V and J ends were trimmed by 5 bases and 6 bases, with 19 bases remaining between them. The clonotype was recovered from a woman between 40 and 50 years old in good health and CMV-seronegative. Sequenced sample: PBMCs. V and J are TRBV7-9 and TRBJ2-2; D perhaps matches TRBD2 (5 bases). CDR3 region: CASSHRADGVAGELFF. CDR3 in DNA: TGTGCCAGCAGCCATAGGGCGGACGGGGTCGCCGGGGAGCTGTTTTTT. The variable domain in full, with the rest retrieved from reference TRBV7-9 and TRBJ2-2, is DTGVSQNPRHKITKRGQNVTFRCDPISEHNRLYWYRQTLGQGPEFLTYFQNEAQLEKSRLLSDRFSAERPKGSFSTLEIQRTEQGDSAMYLCASSHRADGVAGELFFGEGSRLTVL.